This TCR beta chain comes out of a study of T cells after yellow fever vaccination. Study in general: Fractions of limited cellularity were prepared by means of SMART-Seq v4 Ultra Low Input. Findings of the study overall: A weaker but faster secondary response was observed, peaking on day 5 versus 15. At under 98% for CD4 and 75% to 90% for CD8, most primary-vaccination clones showed up again after the booster. Contaminating bulk clonotypes could be abundant in FACS-sorted repertoires.

The CDR3 has 16 residues. Germline CDR1 reads MNHEY; CDR2 reads SVGAGI. The V and J ends lost 2 bases and 12 bases, in that order; junction bases with no gene match: 11. TCRdb called the 5' RACE reads again in MiXCR, with one record for every CDR3 protein. The sample has under 500,000 distinct CDR3 sequences; roughly a sixth are singletons. This clonotype was recorded only once. Its antigen is still unknown. The chain uses TRBV6-5 and TRBJ1-6, with 9 bases identical to TRBD1. The sequencing here drew on PBMCs, taken before the yellow fever booster vaccination. The sequence was collected from a man younger than 35 who received the YFV17D yellow fever vaccine. The DNA for the CDR3 is TGTGCCAGCAGTTACACCCGGGACAGGGTATGGGAACCCCTCCACTTT. Translation: CASSYTRDRVWEPLHF.